What follows is one T cell receptor (beta chain) and its context. This sample was taken from a study of blood T cell repertoires in COVID-19. Study details: T cells, B-cell-depleted T cells, or PBMCs provided the cDNA or gDNA that served as material.

V lost 4 bases and J 0 bases, leaving 10 bases between the germline ends. Per the germline V gene, CDR1 is LNHNV and CDR2 is YYDKDF (reference sequence). This CDR3 is built from 15 residues. The data were produced by immunoSEQ multiplex PCR, yet TCRdb's version contains in-frame clones alone and is incomplete. The repertoire holds hundreds of thousands of clones, approximately 86% seen once, with 7.1% in the top ten. V usage is TRBV15 and J usage is TRBJ1-5; D remains unclear. This clonotype was sampled from a woman aged 55-69 years with COVID-19, enrolled during active disease. Material: peripheral blood. The CDR3 DNA follows: TGTGCCACCAGCAAATCAGTGTATAGCAATCAGCCCCAGCATTTT. Translating gives CATSKSVYSNQPQHF.